A selection of T cell receptor beta chains follows, all from one sample in a study of vaccination and CD4 T cells after COVID-19. TCRdb reanalysed the PCR reads using MiXCR and keeps one entry per CDR3 protein. The table lists some 14,000 distinct CDR3 sequences, roughly 28% of them singletons. No antigen is known for these receptors. The sample taken for sequencing was cultured CD4+ T cells from blood. These receptors all stem from a human donor with COVID-19. The CDR3 runs from the conserved cysteine through the conserved F or W. Clone sizes are given selectively: once, few, many, or a class where the clone is expanded.

TRBV11-3,few,TRBJ2-5,CASSLDLALAGGRQETQYF
TRBV20-1,once,TRBJ1-5,CSAGSSAGNQPQHF
TRBV20-1,few,TRBJ2-5,CSANLQAGTRETQYF
TRBV30,NA,TRBJ1-2,CAWSQDSNGYTF
TRBV7-2,few,TRBJ1-2,CASSLAGPEYGYTF
TRBV5-8,NA,TRBJ1-2,CASSPTGTGSGYTF
TRBV19,NA,TRBJ1-5,CASSIFGGAQPQHF
TRBV11-2,few,TRBJ2-5,CASNENRGDRETQYF
TRBV20-1,NA,TRBJ2-1,CSARVRGYQGEQFF
TRBV19,few,TRBJ2-3,CASTVLAGQTQYF
TRBV6-1,few,TRBJ2-7,CASSGTSYEQYF
TRBV10-3,NA,TRBJ2-3,CAISESIAGGPDTQYF
TRBV7-9,NA,TRBJ2-6,CASSLGGLGLVSGANVLTF
TRBV6-1,NA,TRBJ1-2,CASSGGTDGYTF
TRBV29-1,few,TRBJ1-2,CSVEQGGYTF
TRBV19,NA,TRBJ2-7,CASSKMTGFYEQYF
TRBV19,NA,TRBJ2-7,CASKAARGGGAYEQYF
TRBV19,NA,TRBJ1-5,CASSQPQHF
TRBV27,NA,TRBJ1-2,CASSLRPVYGYTF
TRBV7-9,medium-sized,TRBJ1-2,CASSPQTNYGYTF
TRBV20-1,few,TRBJ2-7,CSATNGGRTYEQYF
TRBV4-1,NA,TRBJ2-3,CASSQDPDSGQIYTQYF
TRBV20-1,NA,TRBJ2-3,CSASTRAGSTDTQYF
TRBV6-2/TRBV6-3,NA,TRBJ1-2,CASSYRQGLQETF
TRBV19,NA,TRBJ1-6,CASRTGPYNSPLHF
TRBV7-9,NA,TRBJ1-2,CASSLVGDYGYTF
TRBV20-1,NA,TRBJ2-5,CSAREVGETQYF